This T cell receptor (beta chain) was captured by sequencing in a study of blood T cell repertoires in COVID-19. Study in general: The cDNA or gDNA used as material had been derived from T cells, B-cell-depleted T cells, or PBMCs.

Authors' data handling: For nucleated cells, counts were estimated from reference gene primer amplification. The table came from immunoSEQ multiplex PCR; TCRdb's copy has only in-frame clones and leaves some out. V, J and clone size were drawn from that table, and D and trimming were deduced from the DNA. Here the sample spans about 190,000 clones, about 81% being singletons. Only a few counts were recorded for this clone. Clinical history as reported by participants underpinned cohort assignment. Recovery among Cohort 3 donors was established by two negative PCRs, clearance, or symptom resolution. This receptor was identified in a woman aged 30 to 39 who had recovered from COVID-19. The sequenced sample was PBMCs or T cells enriched from blood (not recorded which).

The CDR3 sequence is CASSGGSETQYF. Here the CDR3 DNA reads TGTGCCAGTAGTGGGGGCTCGGAGACCCAGTACTTC. The V call is TRBV19, the J call TRBJ2-5, with D possibly matching TRBD1 (6 bases). Trimming removed 5 bases at V and 5 bases at J, with 9 bases between. Germline CDR1 is LNHDA and CDR2 is SQIVND (reference sequence). The CDR3 is 12 residues long.